This TCR beta chain appears in the sequencing data of a study of a mutant IDH1 vaccine in newly diagnosed glioma. Study-wide results and caveats: Pseudoprogression showed no apparent link to changes in top peripheral T cell clonotypes.

Time point indicated: baseline, week 1 (first vaccination visit). This sample's treatment: pre-vaccination baseline after standard-of-care therapy. About this clone itself: Its antigen is as yet unknown.

The repertoire was sequenced with immunoSEQ multiplex PCR; TCRdb's copy has only in-frame clones and lacks some. Here the sample spans about 21,000 clones, around 82% being singletons. Germline V gene lookup returns CDR1 LGHNA and CDR2 YNFKEQ. Unmatched junction bases numbered 19, after V lost 10 bases and J lost 6 bases. The CDR3 runs 16 residues. This clonotype was sampled from a man between 40 and 49 years old with glioma. The material sequenced was PBMCs, taken from a glioma patient treated with radiotherapy, temozolomide or both. V usage is TRBV4-2 and J usage is TRBJ2-3; 7 nucleotides align to TRBD2. The DNA for the CDR3 is TGTGCCACCCCGAATCCTCAGCGGGGCATCATGGATACGCAGTATTTT. Its translation is CATPNPQRGIMDTQYF.